What follows describes a single TCR beta chain. Its antigen is unknown. These data are taken from a study of cytomegalovirus exposure and HLA in healthy donors. Findings and limits, study-wide: Rare TCR sequences dominated, though some public TCRs recurred in many donors. Later, an analysis found that TCR clusters from the first cohort tended to co-occur in the 90 to 150 validation repertoires. It was approximately 170 TCR beta chains that were listed as cytomegalovirus-associated.

Sequencing used immunoSEQ multiplex PCR; TCRdb keeps in-frame clones, though not all of them. The sample carries roughly 95,000 clones, 85% recorded once. The sequence was obtained from a man aged 18 to 35 in good health and CMV-seropositive. The sequenced sample consisted of PBMCs.

The CDR3 protein is CSVEDRGASGDQETQYF. The DNA of the CDR3 is TGCAGCGTTGAAGATCGGGGGGCTAGCGGGGACCAAGAGACCCAGTACTTC. The rearrangement links TRBV29-1 to TRBJ2-5, with 9 bases lining up with TRBD2. CDR3 length: 17 residues. The ends lost 0 bases at V and 0 bases at J; junction bases unmatched: 8. CDR1 SQVTM and CDR2 ANQGSEA come from the germline V gene.